The 17 T cell receptor beta chains listed next were all sequenced from one sample in a study of blood T cell repertoires in COVID-19. TCRdb's copy holds only in-frame clones and misses some; the assay was immunoSEQ multiplex PCR. The sample carries 250,000 to 300,000 clones, about 91% recorded once. Sequenced material: peripheral blood. The receptors here all came from a young woman who had recovered from COVID-19.

This clone was observed a single time. The chain couples TRBV9 to TRBJ2-7, with D tentatively TRBD1 (5 bases). V gave up 2 bases and J gave up 0 bases, with 9 bases separating them. Per germline, CDR1 SGDLS and CDR2 YYNGEE. The CDR3 sequence is 14 residues long. DNA for the CDR3: TGTGCCAGCAGCGTTGGACACTACTCCTACGAGCAGTACTTC. This translates into CASSVGHYSYEQYF.

The genes are TRBV30 and TRBJ2-3, with 9 positions matching TRBD1. Per germline, CDR1 GTSNPN and CDR2 SVGIG (reference sequence). The CDR3 has 15 amino acids. V lost 8 bases and J lost 1; bases outside the gene matches: 10. CDR3 coding DNA: TGTGCCGGCCGTGGGGGGACAGGGCGCACAGATACGCAGTATTTT. Protein sequence: CAGRGGTGRTDTQYF.

This chain links TRBV11-2 with TRBJ2-7, with TRBD2 as a possible D gene (6 bases). Germline-derived CDR1 and CDR2 are SGHAT and FQNNGV. This CDR3 comprises 14 residues. V was clipped by 1 base and J by 5 bases, with 12 bases between them. CDR3 sequence: CASSLVGGMDEQYF. In DNA form, the CDR3 reads TGTGCCAGCAGCTTAGTCGGAGGGATGGACGAGCAGTACTTC. Using reference TRBV11-2 and TRBJ2-7 for the parts outside the CDR3, the full variable domain is EAGVAQSPRYKIIEKRQSVAFWCNPISGHATLYWYQQILGQGPKLLIQFQNNGVVDDSQLPKDRFSAERLKGVDSTLKIQPAKLEDSAVYLCASSLVGGMDEQYFGPGTRLTVT.

The gene calls are TRBV24-1 and TRBJ2-3, with 13 bases identical to TRBD2. With 4 bases clipped from V and 2 bases from J, the junction kept 2 bases outside the gene matches. The CDR3 is 16 amino acids. From germline, CDR1 is KGHDR and CDR2 SFDVKD. CDR3 loop: CATSETSGGTTDTQYF. CDR3 nucleotides: TGTGCCACCAGTGAGACTAGCGGGGGGACCACAGATACGCAGTATTTT.

A remark on this clone: This sample also contains other DNA sequences that code for the same CDR3. The V and J genes are TRBV19 and TRBJ2-2, with TRBD1 identical over 8 bases. The germline CDR1 and CDR2 sequences are LNHDA and SQIVND (reference sequence). With 4 bases clipped from V and 3 bases from J, the junction kept 1 base outside the gene matches. The CDR3 is made up of 14 amino acids. The CDR3 sequence: CASSTGGDTGELFF. Written as DNA, the CDR3 is TGTGCCAGTAGTACAGGGGGCGACACCGGGGAGCTGTTTTTT.

The chain uses TRBV5-5 and TRBJ2-2; TRBD2 is a possible D gene (6 bases). Trimming stripped 0 bases from V and 7 bases from J, with 13 bases between. This CDR3 region has 15 residues. Per germline, CDR1 SGHKS and CDR2 YYEKEE (reference sequence). DNA for the CDR3: TGTGCCAGCAGCTTGGCCGGCGGGGCGGGCGGGGAGCTGTTTTTT. It yields the protein CASSLAGGAGGELFF.

The chain is built from TRBV6-4 and TRBJ1-1; D possibly corresponds to TRBD1 (6 bases). The CDR3 contains 15 residues. Deletions cut 1 base from V and 6 bases from J, with 15 bases between. Germline assignment: CDR1 MRHNA and CDR2 SNTAGT. The CDR3 DNA reads TGTGCCAGCAGTGACTATCCGGGGGGCGAGGCTGAAGCTTTCTTT. It yields the protein CASSDYPGGEAEAFF.

The rearrangement uses TRBV2 and TRBJ2-7; 8 positions agree with TRBD1. The germline V gene has CDR1 SNHLY and CDR2 FYNNEI. The CDR3 sequence is 17 residues long. J was trimmed by 2 bases and V by 7 bases; bases with no gene match: 16. CDR3 loop: CASMGTGGMRWAYEQYF. In DNA, the CDR3 is TGTGCCAGCATGGGAACAGGGGGTATGCGCTGGGCCTACGAGCAGTACTTC.

This sequence joins TRBV27 and TRBJ1-2; D may be TRBD1 (5 bases). The germline V gene has CDR1 MNHEY and CDR2 SMNVEV (reference sequence). This CDR3 region has 15 residues. With 8 bases removed from V and 1 base from J, the gap between germline ends came to 17 bases. CDR3 coding DNA: TGTGCCAGCGCAAGGCGGGACGTTCTTAACTATGGCTACACCTTC. The encoded protein is CASARRDVLNYGYTF.

V gene TRBV7-9 combines with J gene TRBJ1-2; 8 positions match TRBD1. V was clipped by 4 bases and J by 4 bases; unmatched bases: 2. This CDR3 contains 13 residues. CDR1 and CDR2 from the germline V gene are SEHNR and FQNEAQ (reference sequence). CDR3 DNA sequence: TGTGCCAGCAGCTCGGGACAGGCCTATGGCTACACCTTC. It yields the protein CASSSGQAYGYTF.

This clone appeared a single time. The V and J genes are TRBV7-2 and TRBJ1-1; tentative D call: TRBD1 (6 bases). V was pared by 5 bases and J by 0 bases, with 7 bases between. Germline V gene sequence: CDR1 SGHTA, CDR2 FQGNSA. CDR3 length: 13 residues. The CDR3 region has the DNA TGTGCCAGCAGCACAGGGATGAACACTGAAGCTTTCTTT. Translation: CASSTGMNTEAFF.

The chain carries TRBV30 and TRBJ1-6, with 8 bases that match TRBD1. The CDR3 covers 12 residues. V shed 5 bases and J 7 bases; nucleotides not matched to a gene: 1. Germline values: CDR1 GTSNPN, CDR2 SVGIG (reference sequence). CDR3 residues: CAWDRGNSPLHF. DNA of the CDR3: TGTGCCTGGGACAGGGGCAATTCACCCCTCCACTTT.

The rearrangement uses TRBV12-3 or TRBV12-4 and TRBJ1-2; 7 bases are shared with TRBD1. V was pared by 6 bases and J by 5 bases, with 3 bases of the junction left unmatched. The CDR3 consists of 12 residues. The DNA for the CDR3 is TGTGCCAGCAGCTCACAGGGGTATGGCTACACCTTC. It is translated as CASSSQGYGYTF.

The chain uses TRBV9 and TRBJ1-5, with TRBD1 as a possible D gene (6 bases). V lost 3 bases to trimming and J lost 2 bases, with 18 bases between them. Germline CDR1 SGDLS, CDR2 YYNGEE. CDR3 length: 17 residues. Written as DNA, the CDR3 is TGTGCCAGCAGCGCAGGAGTTACAGGGATAGGCAATCAGCCCCAGCATTTT. This codes for CASSAGVTGIGNQPQHF.

The J gene is TRBJ1-1, the V gene TRBV5-6; D gene ambiguous. The germline V gene encodes CDR1 SGHDT and CDR2 YYEEEE. The CDR3 has 14 residues. The germline V and J ends were trimmed by 1 base and 5 bases, with 12 bases remaining between them. CDR3 bases: TGTGCCAGCAGCTTGAAAGTCCTGAGTACTGAAGCTTTCTTT. Translating it yields CASSLKVLSTEAFF.

This clone showed up just a few times. The chain employs TRBV27 and TRBJ1-1, with D tentatively TRBD1 (6 bases). The V gene lost 3 bases and the J gene lost 4 bases, with 12 bases spanning the gap. This CDR3 is 14 amino acids long. Looked up from germline, CDR1 is MNHEY and CDR2 is SMNVEV (reference sequence). The CDR3 DNA reads TGTGCCAGCAGTTTTTTCAGGGGACCCACTGAAGCTTTCTTT. Protein sequence: CASSFFRGPTEAFF.

The chain recombines TRBV9 with TRBJ1-1; 8 positions match TRBD1. The germline gives CDR1 SGDLS, CDR2 YYNGEE. Losses at the gene ends were 0 bases for V and 0 bases for J; bases not matched to a gene: 10. This CDR3 contains 18 residues. The CDR3 DNA sequence: TGTGCCAGCAGCGTAGAGCCCGGACAGGGACTCATGAACACTGAAGCTTTCTTT. It encodes CASSVEPGQGLMNTEAFF.